The sequence of this TCR beta chain was determined in a study of spatial heterogeneity in lung cancer. Study observations and caveats: Blood showed ubiquitous tumor TCRs more often at resection than at routine follow-up.

TCRdb ran MiXCR on the 5' RACE reads and lists one entry per CDR3 protein. There are roughly 40,000 distinct CDR3 sequences in the sample; approximately 6.5% occur only once, and about 39% lies in the top ten. In the case of this clonotype: Its antigen remains unknown.

Regarding time point: sample taken at primary tumor resection. Frozen PBMC, nontumor lung or tumor provided whole RNA, which was sequenced unsorted. Patients with untreated early-stage non-small cell lung cancer, numbering 72, were the donors. Deletions cut 3 bases from V and 3 bases from J, with 20 bases between. CDR3 size: 17 residues. The germline gives CDR1 SGDLS, CDR2 YYNGEE. The starting material was PBMCs, obtained at surgery. This sequence was found in a female donor with early-stage non-small cell lung cancer. The chain carries TRBV9 and TRBJ2-3; tentative D call: TRBD2 (7 bases). The CDR3: CASSAWGGRTPTDTQYF. The CDR3 DNA follows: TGTGCCAGCAGCGCCTGGGGGGGCCGTACTCCTACAGATACGCAGTATTTT.